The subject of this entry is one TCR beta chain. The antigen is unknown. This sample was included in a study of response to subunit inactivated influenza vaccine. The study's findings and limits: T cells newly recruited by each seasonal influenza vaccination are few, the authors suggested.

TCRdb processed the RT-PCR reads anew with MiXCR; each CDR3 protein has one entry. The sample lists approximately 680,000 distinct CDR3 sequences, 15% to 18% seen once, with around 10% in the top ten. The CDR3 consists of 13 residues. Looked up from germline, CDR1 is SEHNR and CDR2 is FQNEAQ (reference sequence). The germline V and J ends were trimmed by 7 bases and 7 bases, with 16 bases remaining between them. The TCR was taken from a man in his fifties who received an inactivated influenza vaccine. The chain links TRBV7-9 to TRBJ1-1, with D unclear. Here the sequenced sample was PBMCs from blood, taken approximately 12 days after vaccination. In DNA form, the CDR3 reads TGTGCCAGCATCTCCGGAGTTTTTGGTGAAGCTTTCTTT. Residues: CASISGVFGEAFF.